This T cell receptor beta chain stems from a study of beta chain features in type 1 diabetes. Germline V gives CDR1 MNHNS, CDR2 SASEGT. This CDR3 contains 13 residues. Unmatched junction bases numbered 7, after V lost 8 bases and J lost 4 bases. The study's findings and limits: Relative to healthy donors, patients appeared to have naive, central memory and Treg TCRB repertoires that were more similar. When Type 1 diabetes patients were examined, their TCRB CDR3s proved moderately but significantly shorter in all four CD4+ subsets.

Reverse transcribing all isolated RNA meant expressed TCRB transcripts were sequenced. Here immunoSEQ multiplex PCR was the method, and the copy in TCRdb shows in-frame clones only, minus some. Counted here are under 300,000 clones, roughly 13% occurring once; the ten biggest clones make up roughly 0.019%. A word on this clone: Its antigen is as yet unknown.

This chain connects TRBV6-1 to TRBJ2-7; 8 bases are a match to TRBD1. Source material: naive CD4+ T cells from blood. This clonotype was obtained from a man in his thirties or forties with type 1 diabetes. CDR3 sequence (DNA): TGTGCCAGCGGCGGACAGGGATTATACGAGCAGTACTTC. Translation: CASGGQGLYEQYF.